This is a list of T cell receptor beta chains from one sample in a study of naive and memory T cell subsets. TCRdb recomputed calls from the UMI-ligation and nested PCR reads with MiXCR, one row per CDR3 protein. Of 150,000 or so distinct CDR3 sequences listed, approximately 22% were seen once; the top ten hold 0.1% to 0.11%. The sample taken for sequencing was naive CD4+ T cells from blood. These receptors all stem from a human donor in good health. Each CDR3 is given with its conserved first and last residue.

TRBJ1-5 TRBV19 17 CASSTRDRGLSNQPQHF
TRBJ2-3 TRBV5-1 14 CASSLAVSTDTQYF
TRBJ2-7 TRBV6-6 16 CASSYSSTALSYEQYF
TRBJ2-1 TRBV6-1 17 CASSEIGLAVGDNEQFF
TRBJ2-3 TRBV10-1 14 CASSDTGALATQYF
TRBJ2-1 TRBV20-1 13 CSARDFGVHEQFF
TRBJ2-3 TRBV19 14 CASSKAGHGDTQYF
TRBJ1-2 TRBV9 15 CASGRLGSGTYGYTF
TRBJ1-1 TRBV6-5 17 CASSYLSSVGQGPEAFF
TRBJ2-3 TRBV29-1 13 CSVEDLRGGTQYF
TRBJ2-4 TRBV7-9 14 CASSLGATENIQYF
TRBJ1-1 TRBV4-3 16 CASSQERGQGAPEAFF
TRBJ2-3 TRBV9 17 CASSQKTSGTYTDTQYF
TRBJ2-7 TRBV28 17 CASTTQQGSLIHHEQYF
TRBJ2-4 TRBV20-1 14 CSARPGVAKNIQYF
TRBJ2-1 TRBV25-1 16 CASTRRGSGRINEQFF
TRBJ2-5 TRBV5-5 15 CASSFGTSREETQYF
TRBJ2-5 TRBV5-1 13 CASSSTTPETQYF
TRBJ2-3 TRBV29-1 15 CSVARLARSADTQYF
TRBJ1-1 TRBV28 13 CASSFTPSGGRFF
TRBJ1-1 TRBV7-9 15 CASSSEQGRGTEAFF
TRBJ2-3 TRBV7-2 16 CASSSWKGGSGDTQYF
TRBJ1-1 TRBV18 15 CASSVPGFWNTEAFF
TRBJ2-7 TRBV6-5 13 CASTSGTAYEQYF
TRBJ2-3 TRBV20-1 13 CSAPTSYTDTQYF
TRBJ2-5 TRBV5-1 14 CASSLEGLEETQYF
TRBJ2-7 TRBV2 15 CASRARTVLSYEQYF
TRBJ2-1 TRBV28 14 CASSLDGVSDEQFF
TRBJ2-1 TRBV3-1 21 CASSQDQGKIAGPRNRNEQFF
TRBJ2-5 TRBV29-1 12 CSVALAGETQYF
TRBJ2-1 TRBV29-1 14 CSVGTSGTFNEQFF
TRBJ2-1 TRBV15 12 CATSTFYNEQFF
TRBJ1-4 TRBV19 16 CASKNPPGDPNEKLFF
TRBJ2-1 TRBV11-2 15 CASSSSGKSFYEQFF
TRBJ2-1 TRBV9 16 CASSVALAGVYNEQFF
TRBJ1-2 TRBV6-6 14 CASRAGGANYGYTF